This T cell receptor beta chain was found in a study of shared clonotypes between healthy human individuals. CDR3 length equals 13 residues. Germline values: CDR1 MGHDK, CDR2 SYGVNS. The V end was cut by 4 bases, the J end by 2 bases, with 8 bases between. Profiling relied on immunoSEQ multiplex PCR, and the TCRdb table lists in-frame clones only, not all of them. The sample carries 1,400,000 or so clones, 98% recorded once. The clonotype was recovered from a man younger than 40 in good health. What was sequenced was naive CD4+ T cells sorted from blood. The subset was: CD45RA+ positively selected. The chain joins TRBV25-1 to TRBJ1-2; D possibly corresponds to TRBD1 (6 bases). For the CDR3, the DNA is TGTGCCAGCAGTGCTGACAGGAACTATGGCTACACCTTC. Translated: CASSADRNYGYTF.